This TCR beta chain was identified in a study of shared clonotypes between healthy human individuals. Study as a whole: The cohort had two women and three men, ages 18 to 49. Three CD4 naive, three CD4 memory, two CD8 naive and one CD8 memory plate were used per donor. Study-wide results and caveats: The authors sampled blood alone, and tissue repertoires likely differ. Sorted-subset samples were not fully sequenced, rarefaction indicated.

Germline loops: CDR1 MNHEY, CDR2 SMNVEV (reference sequence). CDR3 length equals 15 residues. With V trimmed by 4 bases and J by 1 base, 2 bases remained unmatched. Naive CD8 cells comprised CD45RO-negative, CCR7-positively selected cells, excluding terminally differentiated effector memory CD45RA+ cells. The method was immunoSEQ multiplex PCR; TCRdb's version includes in-frame clones alone and lacks a portion of them. The data show some 740,000 clones, roughly 92% seen once. A note on this clone: What it binds is not known.

This clonotype was sampled from a man aged 25-45 years in good health. The chain combines TRBV27 with TRBJ2-2, with 8 bases lining up with TRBD2. The sample taken for sequencing was naive CD8+ T cells sorted from blood. CDR3 nucleotide sequence: TGTGCCAGCAGTTCACTAGCGGAGAACACCGGGGAGCTGTTTTTT. As protein: CASSSLAENTGELFF.